The next 15 T cell receptor beta chains were all read from a single sample in a study of cytomegalovirus exposure and HLA in healthy donors. 13 Jbeta primers and 60 Vbeta primers were used for the PCR. Sequencing was performed with immunoSEQ multiplex PCR; in TCRdb, only in-frame clones are kept and a portion is missing. The repertoire consists of 150,000 or so clones, with about 78% occurring once and the leading ten covering approximately 1.4%. Sequenced sample: PBMCs. Every receptor here comes from a female donor in good health and CMV-seronegative.

This clone was counted a few times. CDR3 sequence: CASSLVRNSNQPQHF. As DNA, the CDR3 is TGTGCCAGCAGCTTAGTCAGGAATAGCAATCAGCCCCAGCATTTT. The chain combines TRBV7-2 with TRBJ1-5; D remains ambiguous. This CDR3 has 15 amino acids. Germline V gene sequence: CDR1 SGHTA, CDR2 FQGNSA. Trimming cost V 1 base and J 0 bases, with 7 bases left between them.

V gene TRBV4-3 combines with J gene TRBJ2-1; unclear D gene. CDR3 length: 14 residues. Trimming took 0 bases from V and 9 from J, leaving 12 bases between them. CDR1 and CDR2 (germline): LGHNA, YSLEER. The DNA of the CDR3 is TGCGCCAGCAGCCAAGATTGGAGCAAGGCTGAGCAGTTCTTC. This encodes CASSQDWSKAEQFF.

The chain uses TRBV29-1 and TRBJ1-2, with D possibly TRBD1 on 5 matching bases. The CDR3 consists of 13 residues. Trimming cost V 6 bases and J 2 bases, with 13 bases left between them. CDR1 SQVTM and CDR2 ANQGSEA come from the germline V gene. CDR3 in amino acids: CSVTPTANYGYTF. DNA for the CDR3: TGCAGCGTAACCCCGACAGCAAACTATGGCTACACCTTC.

The V gene is TRBV11-2, the J gene TRBJ1-2, with TRBD1 identical over 8 bases. The CDR3 has 15 residues. V was clipped by 2 bases and J by 3 bases; unmatched bases: 5. Per germline, CDR1 SGHAT and CDR2 FQNNGV. This chain's CDR3 is CASSLSGQGDYGYTF. In DNA form, the CDR3 reads TGTGCCAGCAGCTTATCCGGACAGGGCGACTATGGCTACACCTTC. The full variable domain, rest sourced from reference TRBV11-2 and TRBJ1-2, is EAGVAQSPRYKIIEKRQSVAFWCNPISGHATLYWYQQILGQGPKLLIQFQNNGVVDDSQLPKDRFSAERLKGVDSTLKIQPAKLEDSAVYLCASSLSGQGDYGYTFGSGTRLTVV.

CDR3 amino acids: CASSYGQAFSYEQYF. CDR3 DNA: TGTGCCAGCAGTTACGGGCAGGCTTTCTCCTACGAGCAGTACTTC. The genes are TRBV6-5 and TRBJ2-5; the D is unclear. The assigned J gene may be wrong: the sequence end matches TRBJ2-7 better. CDR1 is MNHEY, CDR2 SVGAGI, per germline. The CDR3 covers 15 residues.

V is TRBV9 and J is TRBJ2-1; 7 nucleotides line up with TRBD2. The V gene end was trimmed by 4 bases and the J gene end by 4 bases; junction bases not matched to a gene: 5. Germline V gene lookup returns CDR1 SGDLS and CDR2 YYNGEE. The CDR3 sequence is 14 residues long. The CDR3 region is CASSPGTTYNEQFF. CDR3 sequence (DNA): TGTGCCAGCAGCCCTGGGACTACTTACAATGAGCAGTTCTTC.

J is TRBJ2-3 and V is TRBV7-9, with 7 bases identical to TRBD2. Germline V gene lookup returns CDR1 SEHNR and CDR2 FQNEAQ (reference sequence). V trimming: 5 bases; J trimming: 4 bases; junction bases outside the gene matches: 6. There are 14 residues in the CDR3. As DNA, the CDR3 is TGTGCCAGCAGCCCTAGCGGTCTGGCAGATACGCAGTATTTT. Translating it yields CASSPSGLADTQYF.

V is TRBV7-2 and J is TRBJ1-5; D gene uncertain. CDR3 length: 13 residues. CDR1 and CDR2 (germline): SGHTA, FQGNSA. V was cut by 0 bases and J by 4 bases, with 4 bases left in between. The CDR3 coding sequence is TGTGCCAGCAGCTTAGCGCTAAATCAGCCCCAGCATTTT. It encodes CASSLALNQPQHF.

This sequence joins TRBV5-1 and TRBJ2-3, with TRBD2 as a possible D gene (5 bases). Per the germline V gene, CDR1 is SGHRS and CDR2 is YFSETQ. This CDR3 has 14 amino acids. The V end lost 0 bases, the J end lost 5 bases, and 10 bases lay between the germline ends. The CDR3 DNA sequence: TGCGCCAGCAGCTTGGAGGGTCGGGGAGATACGCAGTATTTT. Translation gives CASSLEGRGDTQYF.

The V call is TRBV5-5, the J call TRBJ1-2; 7 bases are shared with TRBD1. Germline trimming cut 1 base from V and 4 bases from J; bases unmatched to any gene: 4. This CDR3 has 14 amino acids. Per germline, CDR1 SGHKS and CDR2 YYEKEE (reference sequence). CDR3 sequence: CASSLKGAVYGYTF. In DNA, the CDR3 is TGTGCCAGCAGCTTGAAGGGGGCGGTCTATGGCTACACCTTC.

V is TRBV7-2 and J is TRBJ2-3; 9 bases are a match to TRBD2. This CDR3 comprises 17 residues. Germline lookup yields CDR1 SGHTA and CDR2 FQGNSA. Trimming took 1 base from V and 4 from J; bases not matched to a gene: 9. CDR3 DNA: TGTGCCAGCAGCTTAGTAGCGCGGGAGGGTCGCGCAGATACGCAGTATTTT. It yields the protein CASSLVAREGRADTQYF. The whole variable domain, filled in from reference TRBV7-2 and TRBJ2-3, reads GAGVSQSPSNKVTEKGKDVELRCDPISGHTALYWYRQSLGQGLEFLIYFQGNSAPDKSGLPSDRFSAERTGGSVSTLTIQRTQQEDSAVYLCASSLVAREGRADTQYFGPGTRLTVL.

The chain has TRBV7-2 and TRBJ2-5; 8 bases agree with TRBD1. Looked up from germline, CDR1 is SGHTA and CDR2 is FQGNSA. The V segment lost 5 bases and the J segment 5 bases; nucleotides outside the gene matches: 4. This CDR3 region has 13 residues. The CDR3, as DNA: TGTGCCAGCAGCCCGACAGGGGAGGAGACCCAGTACTTC. Residues: CASSPTGEETQYF. The full variable domain, its missing parts supplied by reference TRBV7-2 and TRBJ2-5, is GAGVSQSPSNKVTEKGKDVELRCDPISGHTALYWYRQSLGQGLEFLIYFQGNSAPDKSGLPSDRFSAERTGGSVSTLTIQRTQQEDSAVYLCASSPTGEETQYFGPGTRLLVL.

This chain joins TRBV28 and TRBJ2-1; TRBD2 agrees at 7 bases. Per germline, CDR1 MDHEN and CDR2 SYDVKM. CDR3 length equals 16 residues. Trimming took 6 bases from V and 0 from J; bases not matched to a gene: 8. The CDR3 loop reads CASSLPPSGSYNEQFF. For the CDR3, the DNA is TGTGCCAGCAGCCTACCCCCTAGCGGCTCCTACAATGAGCAGTTCTTC.

This chain connects TRBV28 to TRBJ1-4, with 7 bases fitting TRBD1. Looked up from germline, CDR1 is MDHEN and CDR2 is SYDVKM. The CDR3 is made up of 13 amino acids. V was clipped by 8 bases and J by 4 bases; unmatched bases: 4. The CDR3 is CASRAGGNEKLFF. In nucleotides, the CDR3 is TGTGCCAGCCGGGCAGGGGGTAATGAAAAACTGTTTTTT. The complete variable domain, with remaining parts taken from reference TRBV28 and TRBJ1-4, reads DVKVTQSSRYLVKRTGEKVFLECVQDMDHENMFWYRQDPGLGLRLIYFSYDVKMKEKGDIPEGYSVSREKKERFSLILESASTNQTSMYLCASRAGGNEKLFFGSGTQLSVL.

This clone has a handful of counts. The chain has TRBV7-6 and TRBJ2-7; 11 bases match TRBD1. Per the germline V gene, CDR1 is SGHVS and CDR2 is FNYEAQ. The CDR3 is made up of 13 amino acids. The junction had 5 bases not matched to a gene; V was cut back by 6 bases and J by 7 bases. CDR3 residues: CASSIGQGAEQYF. The CDR3 DNA sequence: TGTGCCAGCAGTATCGGACAGGGGGCGGAGCAGTACTTC.